This entry lists 16 T cell receptor beta chains sequenced from one sample in a study of post-analysis software for immune sequencing data (dated by TCRdb to the mid-2010s). Results and caveats for the whole study, not just this receptor: Significantly higher frequencies in patients than in controls were found for roughly 5 TRBV segments, including TRBV5-6, TRBV5-1 and TRBV20-1.

Their recognized antigens are unknown. To prepare the library, PCR was applied. TCRdb names Illumina HiSeq 2500 as the instrument used. To reduce PCR and sequencing biases, unique molecular identifiers were built into the TCR beta cDNA libraries. TCRdb's own reprocessing of the public reads used fastp at Q25 and MiXCR and kept productive beta chains. Each entry merges the rows of one CDR3 protein and shows their most common DNA and genes. This sample lists roughly 400,000 distinct CDR3 sequences; roughly 40% were detected once. The top ten hold less than 10% of the sample. Sequenced sample: blood. The receptors shown here come from a girl aged 2 to 9 with multiple sclerosis.

The genes are TRBV7-3 and TRBJ2-1; 13 positions agree with TRBD2. V shed 1 base, J shed 5 bases, and the junction held 5 bases outside the gene matches. The CDR3 covers 17 residues. Germline V CDR1 and CDR2: SGHTA, FQGTGA. The CDR3: CASSLRITSGRDNEQFF. The CDR3 DNA follows: TGTGCCAGCAGCTTAAGGATTACTAGCGGGAGGGACAATGAGCAGTTCTTC. Based on the CDR3 plus reference TRBV7-3 and TRBJ2-1, the full variable domain is GAGVSQTPSNKVTEKGKYVELRCDPISGHTALYWYRQSLGQGPEFLIYFQGTGAADDSGLPNDRFFAVRPEGSVSTLKIQRTERGDSAVYLCASSLRITSGRDNEQFFGPGTRLTVL.

The chain links TRBV6-1 to TRBJ2-1; 8 nucleotides align to TRBD2. Trimming at V came to 2 bases and at J to 10 bases, leaving 16 bases not matched to a gene. Germline CDR1 MNHNS, CDR2 SASEGT. The CDR3 extends over 17 amino acids. CDR3: CASSEFAGGHKEKEQFF. The CDR3 DNA reads as TGTGCCAGCAGTGAATTTGCGGGGGGCCACAAAGAGAAAGAGCAGTTCTTC.

The rearrangement joins TRBV12-3 or TRBV12-4 to TRBJ1-2, with TRBD1 as a possible D gene (6 bases). CDR3 length: 12 amino acids. V was trimmed by 6 bases and J by 2 bases, leaving 7 bases between them. CDR3 sequence: CASRTGNYGYTF. In nucleotides, the CDR3 is TGTGCCAGCAGAACAGGGAACTATGGCTACACCTTC.

The chain joins TRBV2 to TRBJ1-2; D gene ambiguous. Germline CDR1 and CDR2: SNHLY and FYNNEI. Trimming stripped 11 bases from V and 1 base from J, with 8 bases between. This CDR3 is built from 11 residues. CDR3 residues: CAPGSNYGYTF. CDR3 DNA sequence: TGTGCCCCCGGGAGTAACTATGGCTACACCTTC.

The rearrangement links TRBV15 to TRBJ2-4, with a possible D match to TRBD1 (6 bases). The J call may be in error: the DNA end matches TRBJ2-7 better. The CDR3 sequence is 13 residues long. The V gene's germline CDR1 is LNHNV and CDR2 YYDKDF (reference sequence). The CDR3 DNA is TGTGCCACCAGCTACTCCAGGGGATACGAGCAGTACTTC. Its protein is CATSYSRGYEQYF.

The table lists this clonotype with a few counts. Compared with germline, one end of the junction differs, possibly owing to a read error. The chain has TRBV20-1 and TRBJ2-5; no reliable D call. Germline V lookup: CDR1 DFQATT, CDR2 SNEGSKA (reference sequence). CDR3 length: 17 residues. Written as DNA, the CDR3 is TGTAGTGCTAAAAGTCCTTTCGTCCGGACGTCGCAAGAGACCCAGTACTTC. This codes for CSAKSPFVRTSQETQYF.

The chain carries TRBV20-1 and TRBJ1-6; no clear D. The V end was cut by 1 base, the J end by 0 bases, with 13 bases between. The germline V gene encodes CDR1 DFQATT and CDR2 SNEGSKA (reference sequence). This CDR3 is built from 17 residues. CDR3 sequence (DNA): TGCAGTGCTAGAGTCTTGGACGGAAGCTCCTATAATTCACCCCTCCACTTT. This sequence encodes CSARVLDGSSYNSPLHF.

The gene calls are TRBV5-1 and TRBJ1-1; TRBD1 matches at 8 bases. J gave up 4 bases and V 4 bases, and 6 bases lay outside the gene matches. The germline V gene has CDR1 SGHRS and CDR2 YFSETQ. The CDR3 length is 14 residues. This CDR3 is CASSVYTGGTEAFF. In DNA, the CDR3 is TGCGCCAGCAGCGTCTATACAGGGGGCACTGAAGCTTTCTTT.

Turning to this clonotype: An end of the junction does not agree with germline; a read error may underlie this. This sequence joins TRBV29-1 and TRBJ2-5; D uncertain. Per the germline V gene, CDR1 is SQVTM and CDR2 is ANQGSEA. This CDR3 region has 10 residues. DNA for the CDR3: TGCAGCGTTGACCTCGAGAGCCAGTACTTC. The encoded protein is CSVDLESQYF.

V usage is TRBV4-1 and J usage is TRBJ2-5, with TRBD2 matching 8 bases. The DNA end is more similar to TRBJ2-7, so the J call may be wrong. CDR1 and CDR2 from the germline V gene are MGHRA and YSYEKL. The CDR3 extends over 15 amino acids. CDR3 amino acids: CASSQFSGTSGEQYF. CDR3 DNA sequence: TGCGCCAGCAGCCAGTTCTCTGGGACTAGTGGCGAGCAGTACTTC.

V is TRBV29-1 and J is TRBJ2-7; TRBD1 matches 8 bases. CDR1 and CDR2 (germline): SQVTM, ANQGSEA. The J segment lost 0 bases and the V segment lost 5 bases, leaving 6 bases of the junction unmatched. This CDR3 has 14 amino acids. The CDR3 region has the DNA TGCAGCGTTCTAGACAGGGGTGACTCCTACGAGCAGTACTTC. Protein product: CSVLDRGDSYEQYF.

V and J are TRBV28 and TRBJ2-7, with 13 nucleotides matching TRBD2. The CDR3 contains 17 residues. V gave up 4 bases and J gave up 4 bases; unmatched junction bases: 10. Germline loops: CDR1 MDHEN, CDR2 SYDVKM. CDR3 in amino acids: CASSSTSRLAGGYEQYF. As DNA, the CDR3 is TGTGCCAGCAGTTCCACCTCGAGACTAGCGGGAGGTTACGAGCAGTACTTC. The whole variable domain, filled in from reference TRBV28 and TRBJ2-7, reads DVKVTQSSRYLVKRTGEKVFLECVQDMDHENMFWYRQDPGLGLRLIYFSYDVKMKEKGDIPEGYSVSREKKERFSLILESASTNQTSMYLCASSSTSRLAGGYEQYFGPGTRLTVT.

The V call is TRBV4-1, the J call TRBJ2-1, with D perhaps TRBD2 (5 bases). Trimming removed 2 bases at V and 10 bases at J, with 12 bases between. The CDR3 is 13 amino acids. Germline lookup yields CDR1 MGHRA and CDR2 YSYEKL. CDR3 nucleotides: TGCGCCAGCAGCCAATATGAGGGAGTAGAGCAGTTCTTC. This gives the protein CASSQYEGVEQFF.

As regards this clonotype: A single base separates this from a much larger clone, so it may be a read error. The rearrangement uses TRBV21-1 and TRBJ2-1; TRBD2, the D gene given by the table, was not confirmed from the DNA. The DNA matches TRBJ2-7 better at its end, which makes the J call doubtful. TRBV21-1 is a listed pseudogene. This CDR3 region has 19 residues. DNA of the CDR3: TGTGCCAGCAGCAAACCTTATTTTAGCGGGAGCCACTTCGGCAATGAGCAGTACTTC. This gives the protein CASSKPYFSGSHFGNEQYF.

The chain is built from TRBV5-1 and TRBJ2-7; 9 nucleotides line up with TRBD2. Per the germline V gene, CDR1 is SGHRS and CDR2 is YFSETQ. The junction had 11 bases not matched to a gene; V was cut back by 4 bases and J by 6 bases. The length of the CDR3 is 15 residues. The CDR3: CASSQLSGRTPEQYF. DNA for the CDR3: TGCGCCAGCAGCCAACTTAGCGGGAGAACCCCCGAGCAGTACTTC. The whole variable domain, filled in from reference TRBV5-1 and TRBJ2-7, reads KAGVTQTPRYLIKTRGQQVTLSCSPISGHRSVSWYQQTPGQGLQFLFEYFSETQRNKGNFPGRFSGRQFSNSRSEMNVSTLELGDSALYLCASSQLSGRTPEQYFGPGTRLTVT.

The table lists this clonotype with a few counts. The CDR3 DNA reads as TGCAGCGGCGGCGATTGGGACAGATTGAACACTGAAGCTTTCTTT. Translated: CSGGDWDRLNTEAFF. The rearrangement uses TRBV29-1 and TRBJ1-1; 7 nucleotides agree with TRBD1. This CDR3 is 15 amino acids long. V trimming: 7 bases; J trimming: 0 bases; junction bases outside the gene matches: 11. CDR1 is SQVTM, CDR2 ANQGSEA, per germline.